These 3 T cell receptor beta chains originate from one sample sequenced in a study of persistence of HIV-infected CD4 T cells. Their antigen targets remain unknown. The libraries were made with immunoSEQ version 4 in survey mode. Produced via immunoSEQ multiplex PCR; TCRdb's table is partial and in-frame only. The sample lists 37,000 or so clones, 87% occurring once. This nonspecific control used anti-CD3/anti-CD28 bead stimulation of CD4+ T cells. CD4+ T cells upregulating both CD40 ligand and CD69 were sorted as responding cells. The sequencing used CD4+ T cells sorted from PBMCs after roughly 18-hour stimulation, collected from a patient who received antiretroviral therapy. The source is an adult man with HIV who was CMV-seropositive.

This CDR3 is CATFLAGYTF. CDR3 coding DNA: TGTGCCACTTTCCTAGCTGGCTACACCTTC. The chain links TRBV6-5 to TRBJ1-2; D is undetermined. Germline CDR1 and CDR2: MNHEY and SVGAGI. Trimming took off 10 bases at V and 7 bases at J, with 10 bases between the two ends. CDR3 length equals 10 residues.

This sequence joins TRBV3-1 (or the pseudogene TRBV3-2) and TRBJ1-6, with unresolved D. The CDR3 consists of 13 residues. The germline CDR1 and CDR2 sequences are LGHDT and YNNKEL (reference sequence). V shed 1 base and J shed 10 bases, with 8 bases lying between them. CDR3 DNA sequence: TGTGCCAGCAGCCAAGGGCGATTCTCACCCCTCCACTTT. This encodes CASSQGRFSPLHF.

This rearrangement joins TRBV10-3 to TRBJ1-3; D remains unclear. Trimming removed 0 bases at V and 4 bases at J, with 4 bases between. This CDR3 is 13 amino acids long. In germline, CDR1 is ENHRY, CDR2 SYGVKD. The CDR3: CAISESGGNTIYF. The CDR3 nucleotides read TGTGCCATCAGTGAGTCAGGGGGAAACACCATATATTTT.